This T cell receptor beta chain was captured in a study of technical replicates of blood from a handful of donors. Germline CDR1 is MGHRA and CDR2 is YSYEKL. V gave up 0 bases and J gave up 2 bases; unmatched junction bases: 4. There are 16 residues in the CDR3. Only in-frame clones appear in the TCRdb table, and some are missing; sequencing was by immunoSEQ multiplex PCR. The table has 75,000 to 90,000 clones, around 96% seen once. The sequenced material came from T cells isolated from PBMCs. The J gene is TRBJ1-3, the V gene TRBV4-1; 7 positions match TRBD1. This sequence originates from a human donor in good health. CDR3 coding DNA: TGCGCCAGCAGCCAAGAAATGACAGGGACTGGAAACACCATATATTTT. Its translation is CASSQEMTGTGNTIYF.